This T cell receptor (beta chain) was identified during a study of response to subunit inactivated influenza vaccine. In this sample, this clonotype turned up a few times. The antigen remains unidentified. Study-wide results and caveats: Seasonal influenza vaccination, on each occasion, was suggested by the authors to recruit few new T cells.

TCRdb reprocessed the RT-PCR reads with MiXCR, giving one entry per CDR3 protein. The table shows fewer than 650,000 distinct CDR3 sequences, with about an eighth occurring only once. Unmatched junction bases numbered 10, after V lost 5 bases and J lost 4 bases. The CDR3 length is 17 residues. The source was PBMCs from blood, collected roughly 48 days after vaccination. The rearrangement uses TRBV12-3 or TRBV12-4 and TRBJ2-1, with 11 bases that match TRBD2. The clonotype comes from a man aged 45-65 years who received an inactivated influenza vaccine. This CDR3 is CASSRRISGGVYNEQFF. In DNA, the CDR3 is TGTGCCAGCAGTCGTCGAATTAGCGGGGGGGTTTACAATGAGCAGTTCTTC.